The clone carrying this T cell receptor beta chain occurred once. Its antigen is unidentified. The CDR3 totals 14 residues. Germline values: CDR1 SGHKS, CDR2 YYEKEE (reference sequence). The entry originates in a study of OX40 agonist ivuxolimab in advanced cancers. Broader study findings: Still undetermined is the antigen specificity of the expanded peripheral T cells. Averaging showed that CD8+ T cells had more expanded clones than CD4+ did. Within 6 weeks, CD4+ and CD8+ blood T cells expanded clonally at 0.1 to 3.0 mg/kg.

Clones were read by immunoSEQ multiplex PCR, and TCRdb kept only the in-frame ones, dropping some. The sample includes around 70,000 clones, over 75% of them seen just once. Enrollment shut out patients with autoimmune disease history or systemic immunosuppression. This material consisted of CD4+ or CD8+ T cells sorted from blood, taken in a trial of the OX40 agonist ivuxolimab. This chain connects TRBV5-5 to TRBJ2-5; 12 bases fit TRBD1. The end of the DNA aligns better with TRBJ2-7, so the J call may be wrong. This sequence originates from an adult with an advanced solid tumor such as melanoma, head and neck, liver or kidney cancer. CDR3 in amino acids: CASSGGQGAYEQYF. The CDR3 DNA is TGTGCCAGCAGCGGGGGACAGGGGGCGTACGAGCAGTACTTC.